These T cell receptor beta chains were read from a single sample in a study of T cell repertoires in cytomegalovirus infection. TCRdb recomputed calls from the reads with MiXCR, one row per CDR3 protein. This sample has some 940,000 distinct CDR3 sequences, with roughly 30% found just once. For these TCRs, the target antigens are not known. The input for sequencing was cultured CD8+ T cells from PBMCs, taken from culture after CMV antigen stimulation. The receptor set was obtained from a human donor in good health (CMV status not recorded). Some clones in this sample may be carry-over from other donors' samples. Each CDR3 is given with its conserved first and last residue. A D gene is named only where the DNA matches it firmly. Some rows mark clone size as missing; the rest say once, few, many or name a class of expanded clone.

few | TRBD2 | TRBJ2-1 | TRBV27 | CASSLYSGGSQEQFF | TGTGCCAGCAGTTTATATAGCGGGGGGTCTCAGGAGCAGTTCTTC
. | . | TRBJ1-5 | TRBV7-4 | CASSQSQGRGKPQHF | TGTGCCAGCAGCCAGTCTCAGGGACGGGGAAAGCCCCAGCATTTT
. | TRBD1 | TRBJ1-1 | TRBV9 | CASSPRDRGGFF | TGTGCCAGCAGCCCTCGGGACAGGGGGGGTTTCTTT
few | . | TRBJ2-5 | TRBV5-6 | CASSFSGQTQYF | TGTGCCAGCAGCTTCTCAGGGCAGACCCAGTACTTC
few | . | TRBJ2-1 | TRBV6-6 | CASSYSNSAAYNEQFF | TGTGCCAGCAGTTACTCGAACAGCGCTGCCTACAATGAGCAGTTCTTC
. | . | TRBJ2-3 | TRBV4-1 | CASSPPVGSPYTDTQYF | TGTGCCAGCAGCCCCCCGGTAGGCTCCCCCTACACAGATACGCAGTATTTT
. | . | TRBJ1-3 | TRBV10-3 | CAIIAPPVSRAGNTIYF | TGTGCCATCATCGCCCCACCAGTGAGCAGGGCCGGAAACACCATATATTTT
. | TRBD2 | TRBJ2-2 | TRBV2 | CATPGGGDTGELFF | TGTGCCACCCCCGGTGGGGGGGACACCGGGGAGCTGTTTTTT
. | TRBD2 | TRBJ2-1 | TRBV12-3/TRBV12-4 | CASSLGLAGGHEQFF | TGTGCCAGCAGTTTGGGGCTAGCGGGGGGGCATGAGCAGTTCTTC
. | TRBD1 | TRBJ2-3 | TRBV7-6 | CASSSTGGGPADTQYF | TGTGCCAGCAGCTCGACAGGGGGGGGCCCTGCAGATACGCAGTATTTT
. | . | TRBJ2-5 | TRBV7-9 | CASSSGGEGTQYF | TGTGCCAGCAGCTCCGGGGGCGAAGGGACCCAGTACTTC
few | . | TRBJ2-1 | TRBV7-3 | CASSFLGQEQFF | TGTGCCAGCAGCTTCCTCGGACAAGAGCAGTTCTTC
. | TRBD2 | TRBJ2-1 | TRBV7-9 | CASSSSGGMHNEQFF | TGTGCCAGCAGCTCAAGCGGGGGAATGCACAATGAGCAGTTCTTC
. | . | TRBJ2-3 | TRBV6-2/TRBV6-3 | CASSLETLISDTQYF | TGTGCCAGCAGTTTGGAGACCCTTATTTCAGATACGCAGTATTTT
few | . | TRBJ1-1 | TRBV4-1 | CASSQDTWAPEAFF | TGCGCCAGCAGCCAAGATACATGGGCGCCTGAAGCTTTCTTT
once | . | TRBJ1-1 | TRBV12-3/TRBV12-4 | CASSSSINGFSNTEAFF | TGTGCCAGCAGTTCCTCAATTAACGGGTTTAGCAACACTGAAGCTTTCTTT
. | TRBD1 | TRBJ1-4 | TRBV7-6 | CASDRGDEKLFF | TGTGCCAGCGACAGGGGAGATGAAAAACTGTTTTTT
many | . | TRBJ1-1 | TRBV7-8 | CASSAGQIKIVTEAFF | TGTGCCAGCAGCGCCGGGCAAATTAAGATCGTAACTGAAGCTTTCTTT
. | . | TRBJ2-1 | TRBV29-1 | CSVENLEGTEPYNEQFF | TGCAGCGTTGAAAATTTGGAGGGGACGGAACCTTACAATGAGCAGTTCTTC
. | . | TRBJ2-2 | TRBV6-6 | CASSESGLLTGELFF | TGTGCCAGCAGTGAGTCAGGCCTCCTCACCGGGGAGCTGTTTTTT
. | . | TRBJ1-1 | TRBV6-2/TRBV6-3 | CASKGPWAFF | TGTGCCAGCAAAGGACCCTGGGCTTTCTTT
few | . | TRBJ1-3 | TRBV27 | CASSPLNSGNTIYF | TGTGCCAGCAGTCCCTTAAACTCTGGAAACACCATATATTTT
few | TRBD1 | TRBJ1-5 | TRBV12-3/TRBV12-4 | CASSHRGYSYNQPQHF | TGTGCCAGCAGCCACAGGGGGTATAGCTACAATCAGCCCCAGCATTTT
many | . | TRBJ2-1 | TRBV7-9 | CASSFSKDSLYNEQFF | TGTGCCAGCAGCTTTAGTAAGGACAGCCTTTACAATGAGCAGTTCTTC
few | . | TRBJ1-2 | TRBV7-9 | CASSLLQDLYYGYTF | TGTGCCAGCAGCTTATTGCAGGATCTTTACTATGGCTACACCTTC
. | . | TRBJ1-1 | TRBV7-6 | CASSSDGMWTEAFF | TGTGCCAGCAGTTCCGACGGGATGTGGACTGAAGCTTTCTTT
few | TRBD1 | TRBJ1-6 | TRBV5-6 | CASSFQGADSPLHF | TGTGCCAGCAGCTTCCAGGGGGCTGATTCACCCCTCCACTTT
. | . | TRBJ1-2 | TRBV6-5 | CASSPLLYSGERGSHYTF | TGTGCCAGCAGTCCCCTCCTATACTCAGGGGAAAGAGGCTCTCACTACACCTTC
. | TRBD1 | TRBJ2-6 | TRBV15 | CATSSHGQGLPGANVLTF | TGTGCCACCAGCAGCCACGGACAGGGGCTCCCTGGGGCCAACGTCCTGACTTTC
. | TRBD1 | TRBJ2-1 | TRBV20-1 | CSVGTVGIYNEQFF | TGCAGTGTTGGGACAGTGGGGATCTACAATGAGCAGTTCTTC
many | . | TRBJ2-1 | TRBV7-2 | CASSLATRMGASYNEQFF | TGTGCCAGCAGCTTAGCGACACGGATGGGGGCCTCCTACAATGAGCAGTTCTTC
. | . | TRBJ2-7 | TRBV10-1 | CASSWDDLGEQYF | TGCGCCAGCAGCTGGGACGATCTTGGCGAGCAGTACTTC
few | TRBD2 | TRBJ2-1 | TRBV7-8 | CASITSGGYNEQFF | TGTGCCAGCATCACTAGCGGGGGTTACAATGAGCAGTTCTTC
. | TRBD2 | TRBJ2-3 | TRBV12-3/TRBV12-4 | CASSVRLAGGRDTQYF | TGTGCCAGCAGCGTCCGACTAGCGGGGGGGCGGGATACGCAGTATTTT
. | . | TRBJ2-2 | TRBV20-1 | CSARDIGDPSGELFF | TGCAGTGCTAGAGATATAGGGGATCCCTCCGGGGAGCTGTTTTTT
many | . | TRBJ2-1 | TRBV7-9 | CASSPHDRSNEQFF | TGTGCCAGCAGCCCCCACGACAGGTCGAATGAGCAGTTCTTC
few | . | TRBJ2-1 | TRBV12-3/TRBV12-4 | CASSPPPGPEFF | TGTGCCAGCAGCCCTCCGCCGGGTCCCGAGTTCTTC
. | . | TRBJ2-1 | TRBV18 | CASSPVRTVTYNEQFF | TGTGCCAGCTCACCAGTAAGGACGGTAACCTACAATGAGCAGTTCTTC
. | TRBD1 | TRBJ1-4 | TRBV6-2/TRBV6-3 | CASSYPRQGADEKLFF | TGTGCCAGCAGTTACCCGAGACAGGGGGCGGATGAAAAACTGTTTTTT
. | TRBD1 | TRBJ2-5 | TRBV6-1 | CASSERFYRGLGETQYF | TGTGCCAGCAGTGAAAGGTTCTACAGGGGGCTTGGAGAGACCCAGTACTTC
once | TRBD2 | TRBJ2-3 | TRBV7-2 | CASSHSGGTVDTQYF | TGTGCCAGCAGCCATAGCGGGGGGACAGTAGATACGCAGTATTTT
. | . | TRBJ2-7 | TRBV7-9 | CASIPGGGSAYEQYF | TGTGCCAGCATCCCAGGGGGGGGCAGCGCCTACGAGCAGTACTTC